The 12 T cell receptor beta chains reported below all come from one sample, sequenced in a study of CXCR3-negative and CXCR3-positive naive CD8 T cells. With UMI labels, 5' RACE was used to prepare the TRB cDNA libraries. Reprocessing the 5' RACE reads, TCRdb reports a single entry for every CDR3 protein and omits DNA. There are some 130,000 distinct CDR3 sequences in the sample, with approximately 0.3% held by the top ten. Source material: naive CXCR3- CD8+ T cells from blood. Subset described: CD45RO-CCR7+CD27+CD95- naive CD8+ T cells lacking CXCR3 (TNR3-). The receptors originated from a human donor in good health. Some clones in this sample may be carry-over from other donors' samples.

The chain has TRBV10-1 and TRBJ2-1; the D gene TCRdb calls, TRBD2, cannot be checked with no DNA. Germline-derived CDR1 and CDR2 are WNHNN and SYGVQD (reference sequence). The CDR3 extends over 16 amino acids. CDR3 loop: CASSSSSGRGNNEQFF.

The chain recombines TRBV12-3 or TRBV12-4 with TRBJ2-7; the TCRdb call, TRBD2, lacks DNA for checking. The CDR3 sequence is 20 residues long. CDR3 region: CASKSSWTSGRAVDSYEQYF.

Here the CDR3 reads CRIGQGYEQYF. This chain uses TRBV29-1 with TRBJ2-7; TCRdb's D call of TRBD1 is untestable without DNA. CDR1 is SQVTM and CDR2 is ANQGSEA in the germline V gene. The CDR3 has 11 amino acids.

The chain carries TRBV28 and TRBJ2-7; no DNA is available, so the TRBD1 call from TCRdb remains unchecked. The CDR3 consists of 13 residues. Germline V gives CDR1 MDHEN, CDR2 SYDVKM. CDR3 in amino acids: CASLRDRFYEQYF.

The rearrangement joins TRBV6-1 to TRBJ2-3. The CDR3 runs 12 residues. CDR1 MNHNS and CDR2 SASEGT come from the germline V gene. The CDR3 loop reads CASSEDPETQYF.

The chain carries TRBV9 and TRBJ2-7; the TCRdb call, TRBD1, lacks DNA for checking. The V gene's germline CDR1 is SGDLS and CDR2 YYNGEE. The CDR3 has 15 amino acids. This chain's CDR3 is CASSAAGQPTYEQYF.

The chain couples TRBV7-8 to TRBJ2-1; TCRdb picks TRBD2, but there is no DNA to check that call. CDR1 SGHVS and CDR2 FQNEAQ come from the germline V gene. The CDR3 sequence is 15 residues long. CDR3 protein: CASSVLGLGTWEQFF.

The V call is TRBV29-1, the J call TRBJ1-1. The CDR3 totals 12 residues. Germline-derived CDR1 and CDR2 are SQVTM and ANQGSEA. CDR3 sequence: CSVETRNTEAFF.

The V and J genes are TRBV4-3 and TRBJ2-5. There are 16 residues in the CDR3. Germline V gives CDR1 LGHNA, CDR2 YSLEER. CDR3 amino acids: CASSQAFSGGAETQYF.

The rearrangement joins TRBV4-1 to TRBJ2-7. The CDR3 totals 16 residues. Germline V gene sequence: CDR1 MGHRA, CDR2 YSYEKL. CDR3 sequence reads: CASSQLTVGSSYEQYF.

The chain couples TRBV11-1 to TRBJ2-1; TCRdb's D call, TRBD2, is unchecked because there is no DNA. Germline-derived CDR1 and CDR2 are SGHAT and FQDESV (reference sequence). CDR3 length: 15 residues. The CDR3 is CASSLEGKTYNEQFF.

V gene TRBV20-1 combines with J gene TRBJ2-7; TCRdb's D call, TRBD1, is unchecked because there is no DNA. Per the germline V gene, CDR1 is DFQATT and CDR2 is SNEGSKA (reference sequence). The CDR3 is 14 residues long. The CDR3 protein is CSAPGAGDVLEQYF.